The rows below give T cell receptor beta chains drawn from one sample of a study of T cell changes during pregnancy in multiple sclerosis. The repertoire was sequenced with immunoSEQ multiplex PCR; TCRdb's copy has only in-frame clones and lacks some. The repertoire consists of 51,000 or so clones, with 93% occurring once and the leading ten covering about 2%. The sample here was peripheral blood, taken in the second trimester of pregnancy. The receptors originated from a female donor with multiple sclerosis, enrolled in a pregnancy study. CDR3s include the opening cysteine and the closing phenylalanine or tryptophan. Some rows mark clone size as missing; the rest say once, few, many or name a class of expanded clone.

cdr3_aa,clone_size,v_call,cdr3_length
CASSPSSGLANHEQYF,-,TRBV5-4,16
CASSYEPGTVYEQYF,-,TRBV7-2,15
CASSQEREVTEAFF,-,TRBV4-2,14
CASSKVTVPSMRYNEQFF,-,TRBV25-1,18
CASSGLGHGNEAFF,few,TRBV19,14
CASSLTGQGSSTDTQYF,-,TRBV7-3,17
CASSYSLGEGGNEQFF,-,TRBV6-5,16
CASRLAAYNEQFF,-,TRBV19,13
CASSPEVGLVPDTQYF,-,TRBV5-4,16
CASSLATSVRGEQYF,-,TRBV7-2,15
CASSARGQEIPYEQYF,-,TRBV9,16
CATSRDVTGYEQYF,-,TRBV15,14
CASSVEKSSYEQYF,-,TRBV9,14
CASSMGPGQGRTGELFF,-,TRBV19,17
CASSGGGTAYGYTF,-,TRBV9,14
CASSINSLATNEKLFF,-,TRBV19,16
CAWSEGQDSSYEQYF,-,TRBV30,15
CASILKRAPNYGYTF,once,TRBV5-6,15
CASSQEGLAYEQYF,-,TRBV4-2,14
CASSSDRRLQPQHF,-,TRBV28,14
CAWAGTSVADYTF,-,TRBV30,13
CATSRDVVPQHF,-,TRBV15,12
CASSLGTSGSLNEQFF,-,TRBV27,16
CASSLGPGTGINYGYTF,-,TRBV13,17
CSVAGVAYNEQFF,-,TRBV29-1,13
CAWSVLAGVGEQYF,once,TRBV30,14
CAWSVDTTYEQYF,-,TRBV30,13
CASSLVAAGSPPREQYF,once,TRBV7-6,17
CASSFIQGAYEQYF,-,TRBV6-5,14
CASSYGSGFDGYTF,-,TRBV6-6,14
CAISREGDTEAFF,-,TRBV10-3,13
CASTQGYVETQYF,-,TRBV7-2,13
CASSLVPRTVLWYGYTF,once,TRBV7-8,17
CASSLDGGGSRNNEQFF,-,TRBV7-2,17